One and the same sample provided the 19 T cell receptor beta chains below, sequenced in a study of post-analysis software for immune sequencing data. Study-wide results and limits: Compared with controls, patients had more of 4 to 6 TRBV segments, including TRBV5-6, TRBV5-1 and TRBV20-1.

For these TCRs, the target antigens are not known. Unique molecular identifiers featured in each of the TCR beta cDNA libraries. TCRdb fed the PCR reads into MiXCR, producing one record per CDR3 protein. This sample has 800,000 to 950,000 distinct CDR3 sequences, with roughly half found just once. Sequenced: blood. These receptors were collected from a girl aged 10 to 17 with multiple sclerosis.

This clonotype occurred a few times. This rearrangement joins TRBV3-1 to TRBJ2-1, with TRBD2 matching over 8 bases. The CDR3 covers 15 residues. The V gene end was trimmed by 4 bases and the J gene end by 12 bases; junction bases not matched to a gene: 14. Germline CDR1 and CDR2: LGHDT and YNNKEL (reference sequence). In DNA, the CDR3 is TGTGCCAGCAGCCTCACATCGGGAGGGAGGATTGGGCAGTTCTTC. It specifies CASSLTSGGRIGQFF.

This chain links TRBV7-3 with TRBJ2-7; D remains unclear. Germline CDR1 reads SGHTA; CDR2 reads FQGTGA. The CDR3 is 13 residues long. V lost 5 bases to trimming and J lost 10 bases, with 18 bases between them. The CDR3 region is CASSPTTPQSQYF. The DNA of the CDR3 is TGTGCCAGCAGCCCCACCACGCCGCAGTCCCAGTACTTC.

The CDR3 bases are TGCAGTGCTCGCCAACTAGGGGAGACCCAGTACTTC. This gives the protein CSARQLGETQYF. This chain uses TRBV20-1 with TRBJ2-5; D perhaps matches TRBD2 (5 bases). Per germline, CDR1 DFQATT and CDR2 SNEGSKA (reference sequence). This CDR3 region has 12 residues. V lost 5 bases and J 5 bases, leaving 12 bases between the germline ends.

V and J are TRBV30 and TRBJ1-5, with D possibly TRBD1 on 6 matching bases. Trimming cost V 2 bases and J 2 bases, with 16 bases left between them. The germline gives CDR1 GTSNPN, CDR2 SVGIG (reference sequence). The CDR3 covers 16 residues. The CDR3 coding sequence is TGTGCCTGGAGTAGGGACACCCCGGGTGGCAATCAGCCCCAGCATTTT. Its translation: CAWSRDTPGGNQPQHF.

This clonotype occurred a few times. This rearrangement joins TRBV29-1 to TRBJ2-1, with D possibly TRBD2 on 6 matching bases. Trimming removed 6 bases at V and 5 bases at J, with 20 bases between. CDR3 size: 15 residues. CDR1 and CDR2 from the germline V gene are SQVTM and ANQGSEA. The CDR3: CSVGGGQVGHNEQFF. CDR3 nucleotides: TGCAGCGTCGGTGGAGGGCAGGTGGGGCACAATGAGCAGTTCTTC.

This clonotype came up a few times. The chain employs TRBV4-2 and TRBJ2-5; 10 nucleotides align to TRBD2. The end of the DNA aligns better with TRBJ2-7, so the J call may be wrong. The V gene's germline CDR1 is LGHNA and CDR2 YNFKEQ. The CDR3 totals 16 residues. CDR3 protein: CASSHVGGLADYEQYF. The CDR3 coding sequence is TGTGCCAGCAGCCACGTCGGCGGACTAGCGGACTACGAGCAGTACTTC.

This clonotype was counted a few times. V and J are TRBV29-1 and TRBJ2-3; D not certain. Germline loops: CDR1 SQVTM, CDR2 ANQGSEA. Deletions cut 3 bases from V and 2 bases from J, with 6 bases between. This CDR3 is 12 amino acids long. CDR3 sequence: CSVDPITDTQYF. The CDR3 nucleotides are TGCAGCGTTGACCCTATCACAGATACGCAGTATTTT.

The chain employs TRBV20-1 and TRBJ2-7, with D possibly TRBD1 on 6 matching bases. Germline CDR1 reads DFQATT; CDR2 reads SNEGSKA (reference sequence). The CDR3 has 15 amino acids. The germline V and J ends were trimmed by 2 bases and 0 bases, with 14 bases remaining between them. CDR3 sequence reads: CSARSRQANSYEQYF. CDR3 sequence (DNA): TGCAGTGCTAGATCCCGACAGGCAAACTCCTACGAGCAGTACTTC.

This clonotype has only a few counts. The V gene is TRBV5-1, the J gene TRBJ2-7, with D maybe TRBD2 (6 bases). V gave up 1 base and J gave up 3 bases, with 14 bases separating them. This CDR3 is 15 amino acids long. From germline, CDR1 is SGHRS and CDR2 YFSETQ. The CDR3 loop is CASSLLSGTYYEQYF. Here the CDR3 DNA reads TGCGCCAGCAGCTTGTTGTCCGGGACTTACTACGAGCAGTACTTC.

The chain recombines TRBV28 with TRBJ2-1; D remains ambiguous. V lost 3 bases, J lost 2 bases, and 8 bases lay in between. CDR1 and CDR2 from the germline V gene are MDHEN and SYDVKM. This CDR3 is 14 amino acids long. The CDR3 region is CASSFTSPYNEQFF. The CDR3 nucleotides read TGTGCCAGCAGTTTTACCTCTCCCTACAATGAGCAGTTCTTC.

The chain carries TRBV3-1 and TRBJ1-2; 7 bases line up with TRBD1. The germline V gene encodes CDR1 LGHDT and CDR2 YNNKEL (reference sequence). With V trimmed by 5 bases and J by 4 bases, 4 bases remained unmatched. This CDR3 is 13 amino acids long. CDR3 DNA sequence: TGTGCCAGCAGCACAGGGGCCCGCTATGGCTACACCTTC. It codes for CASSTGARYGYTF.

There are a few counts of this clonotype. The chain carries TRBV3-1 and TRBJ2-2; the D gene is possibly TRBD1 (6 bases). Per the germline V gene, CDR1 is LGHDT and CDR2 is YNNKEL (reference sequence). Trimming took 8 bases from V and 4 from J, leaving 17 bases between them. CDR3 length: 15 amino acids. CDR3 nucleotides: TGTGCCAGCTCGCAGGGGCAAACGATCACCGGGGAGCTGTTTTTT. Translation gives CASSQGQTITGELFF.

This sequence joins TRBV2 and TRBJ2-1; TRBD2 matches 9 bases. CDR3 length: 14 amino acids. Germline V gene data show CDR1 as SNHLY and CDR2 as FYNNEI. The V segment lost 9 bases and the J segment 0 bases; nucleotides outside the gene matches: 3. Here the CDR3 reads CARGSGSSYNEQFF. The CDR3 DNA is TGTGCCAGGGGTAGCGGGAGCTCCTACAATGAGCAGTTCTTC. Filled out from reference TRBV2 and TRBJ2-1, the complete variable domain reads EPEVTQTPSHQVTQMGQEVILRCVPISNHLYFYWYRQILGQKVEFLVSFYNNEISEKSEIFDDQFSVERPDGSNFTLKIRSTKLEDSAMYFCARGSGSSYNEQFFGPGTRLTVL.

The chain couples TRBV20-1 to TRBJ2-3; TRBD2 is a possible D gene (5 bases). The CDR3 extends over 15 amino acids. V was shortened by 6 bases and J by 2 bases, with 18 bases between the two germline ends. Germline CDR1 and CDR2: DFQATT and SNEGSKA (reference sequence). Written as DNA, the CDR3 is TGCAGTGCCCCCTTTATGACCGGGGTCACAGATACGCAGTATTTT. Translated: CSAPFMTGVTDTQYF.

This chain connects TRBV4-1 to TRBJ2-7; D remains ambiguous. The CDR3 contains 15 residues. V was pared by 4 bases and J by 4 bases, with 17 bases between. Germline CDR1 is MGHRA and CDR2 is YSYEKL. The CDR3 here is CASSLAPAIPYEQYF. The DNA for the CDR3 is TGCGCCAGCAGCCTGGCTCCAGCGATCCCTTACGAGCAGTACTTC.

In nucleotides, the CDR3 is TGCAGTGTACTAGGGAGGGAGACCCAGTACTTC. Translating gives CSVLGRETQYF. V gene TRBV20-1 combines with J gene TRBJ2-5, with a possible D match to TRBD2 (6 bases). CDR1 and CDR2 (germline): DFQATT, SNEGSKA (reference sequence). This CDR3 spans 11 amino acids. The V end lost 7 bases, the J end lost 5 bases, and 11 bases lay between the germline ends.

The rearrangement uses TRBV11-2 and TRBJ2-1; weak D call: TRBD1 (6 bases). Germline V gene data show CDR1 as SGHAT and CDR2 as FQNNGV. Trimming shortened V by 2 bases and J by 7 bases, and 15 bases separated the two germline ends. The CDR3 consists of 15 residues. CDR3 residues: CASSLTGKGSNEQFF. The CDR3 bases are TGTGCCAGCAGCTTAACAGGGAAAGGGTCGAATGAGCAGTTCTTC.

The chain joins TRBV5-1 to TRBJ2-1; the match to TRBD2 covers 7 bases. Trimming at V came to 6 bases and at J to 7 bases, leaving 16 bases not matched to a gene. The CDR3 runs 16 residues. Germline V CDR1 and CDR2: SGHRS, YFSETQ. For the CDR3, the DNA is TGCGCCAGCACGCCCGAACTAGCGAGGGGAGAAAATGAGCAGTTCTTC. This gives the protein CASTPELARGENEQFF.

The chain is built from TRBV24-1 and TRBJ2-3; TRBD2 is a possible D gene (6 bases). The CDR3 extends over 16 amino acids. Deletions cut 4 bases from V and 3 bases from J, with 16 bases between. Germline V gives CDR1 KGHDR, CDR2 SFDVKD. The CDR3 reads CATSDPSGVGTDTQYF. CDR3 in DNA: TGTGCCACCAGTGACCCGTCGGGAGTGGGGACAGATACGCAGTATTTT.